The clone carrying this T cell receptor (beta chain) appeared a single time. Its antigen is not known. The data are from a study of cytomegalovirus exposure and HLA in healthy donors. The study's findings and limits: Presence/absence analysis assumed near-uniform sequencing depth across donors. The authors later linked a missense DCLRE1C variant to TCR beta V- and J-gene trimming. What a later analysis reportedly showed was that an Asian-associated ancestry cluster had fewer N-insertions than the 666-donor mean.

The CDR3 contains 16 residues. V lost 3 bases and J lost 2, with 14 bases in between. Germline CDR1 is LGHNT and CDR2 is FRNRAP. Healthy people donating bone marrow made up the donors. Amplification used 60 Vbeta primers and 13 Jbeta primers. Clones were read by immunoSEQ multiplex PCR, and TCRdb kept only the in-frame ones, dropping some. The table lists around 250,000 clones, roughly four fifths of them singletons. The V gene is TRBV12-5, the J gene TRBJ1-3, with D possibly TRBD1 on 6 matching bases. This clonotype originated in a woman aged 60-75 years in good health and CMV-seropositive. Sequencing was performed on PBMCs. The CDR3 reads CASGFGGRSPGNTIYF. In DNA, the CDR3 is TGTGCTAGTGGTTTCGGGGGGCGTAGTCCTGGAAACACCATATATTTT.